Each of the 13 T cell receptor beta chains below was sequenced from the same sample in a study of tumor-infiltrating lymphocytes in primary liver carcinoma. Total RNA and DNA came together from approximately 20-30 mg of bulk tissue without cell sorting. The authors made TCR beta cDNA from 450 to 600 ng total RNA with a constant-region primer. ARM-PCR was slightly modified, and three nested multiplex PCR rounds with it gave rise to the TCR beta libraries. The two initial PCR rounds, ten to eleven cycles each, used TRBV1-TRBV30 forward and C-beta reverse primers. TCRdb redid the calling of the multiplex PCR reads with MiXCR, one entry per CDR3 protein. The top ten hold more than 10% of the sample, which has around 100,000 distinct CDR3 sequences, around 71% seen once. Sequencing was carried out using liver tumor tissue from sampling region 2. Regarding subset: tumor region T2, inferior pole. The origin of the receptors is an older woman with primary liver carcinoma and hepatitis B virus infection.

The J gene is TRBJ1-1, the V gene TRBV12-3 or TRBV12-4; possibly TRBD1 for D (5 bases). The CDR3 is 16 amino acids. V lost 0 bases to trimming and J lost 4 bases, with 15 bases between them. The DNA for the CDR3 is TGTGCCAGCAGTTTAGCGCGACAGATAGACCTCACTGAAGCTTTCTTT. Protein product: CASSLARQIDLTEAFF.

Concerning this clonotype: One junction end disagrees with the germline gene, perhaps due to a read error. This chain uses TRBV11-3 with TRBJ2-1, with D perhaps TRBD2 (7 bases). CDR1 SGHNT and CDR2 YENEEA come from the germline V gene. This CDR3 has 17 residues. CDR3 sequence reads: CASSSRGARTMANEQFF. The CDR3 DNA is TGCGCCAGCAGCTCCCGGGGGGCGCGGACCATGGCCAATGAACAGTTCTTC.

Comment on this clonotype: This could be a read error, since a much larger clone is one nucleotide away. V and J are TRBV5-6 and TRBJ1-1; D remains ambiguous. The CDR3 consists of 14 residues. The ends were cut back, 1 base at V and 3 bases at J, with 10 bases in the middle. Germline V gives CDR1 SGHDT, CDR2 YYEEEE. CDR3 DNA: TGTGCCAGCAGCTTGCGGGTGGCGCACACTGAAGCTTTCTTT. This gives the protein CASSLRVAHTEAFF.

The chain employs TRBV6-6 and TRBJ1-1, with D hard to call. Looked up from germline, CDR1 is MNHNY and CDR2 is SVGAGI (reference sequence). Trimming pared 4 bases from V and 1 base from J, leaving 10 bases between. The CDR3 has 14 residues. This CDR3 reads CASSLVASNTEAFF. In DNA, the CDR3 is TGTGCCAGCAGTTTGGTGGCTTCGAACACTGAAGCTTTCTTT.

V gene TRBV29-1 combines with J gene TRBJ2-1; D uncertain. Germline V gene lookup returns CDR1 SQVTM and CDR2 ANQGSEA. Trimming removed 4 bases at V and 0 bases at J, with 7 bases between. CDR3 length: 13 residues. The CDR3 DNA reads as TGCAGCGTTGGCCCACCCTCCTACAATGAGCAGTTCTTC. This encodes CSVGPPSYNEQFF.

This clonotype was counted between two and nine times. At one end, the junction sequence differs from germline, possibly due to a read error. The chain joins TRBV11-2 to TRBJ2-1, with D unresolved. Germline loops: CDR1 SGHAT, CDR2 FQNNGV. CDR3 size: 17 residues. The CDR3 spells CATSFTPLRSSYNEQFF. In DNA form, the CDR3 reads TGTGCCACCAGCTTTACACCACTGAGGAGCTCCTACAATGAACAGTTCTTC.

Concerning this clonotype: Here the CDR3 omits its conserved ending phenylalanine or tryptophan, so a read error is the likely source. This chain joins TRBV11-2 and TRBJ1-5; a possible D gene is TRBD2 (5 bases). The better agreement between TRBJ2-3 and the DNA end casts doubt on the J call. The CDR3 runs to 13 residues. The V gene's germline CDR1 is SGHAT and CDR2 FQNNGV. This CDR3 reads CASSVTGNQPQYS. CDR3 coding DNA: TGCGCCAGCAGCGTGACCGGGAATCAGCCCCAGTATTCT.

This clonotype was counted between two and nine times. The J gene is TRBJ2-3, the V gene TRBV5-1; 8 bases match TRBD1. The V segment lost 7 bases and the J segment 0 bases; nucleotides outside the gene matches: 10. The CDR3 has 16 amino acids. CDR1 is SGHRS and CDR2 is YFSETQ in the germline V gene. In nucleotides, the CDR3 is TGCGCCAGCGGGATCGGGACAGGCACTAGCACAGATACGCAGTATTTT. This gives the protein CASGIGTGTSTDTQYF. Combining the CDR3 with reference TRBV5-1 and TRBJ2-3 gives the whole variable domain KAGVTQTPRYLIKTRGQQVTLSCSPISGHRSVSWYQQTPGQGLQFLFEYFSETQRNKGNFPGRFSGRQFSNSRSEMNVSTLELGDSALYLCASGIGTGTSTDTQYFGPGTRLTVL.

For this clonotype: One junction end disagrees with the germline gene, perhaps due to a read error. The CDR3 DNA sequence: TGTGCCAGCAGCTTAAGCGGGCGCACTAATGAGCGGTTCTTC. Its translation: CASSLSGRTNERFF. The chain joins TRBV11-3 to TRBJ2-1; TRBD2 might be the D (6 bases). This CDR3 is built from 14 residues. CDR1 is SGHNT and CDR2 is YENEEA in the germline V gene. Complete variable domain (other parts from reference TRBV11-3 and TRBJ2-1): EAGVVQSPRYKIIEKKQPVAFWCNPISGHNTLYWYLQNLGQGPELLIRYENEEAVDDSQLPKDRFSAERLKGVDSTLKIQPAELGDSAVYLCASSLSGRTNERFFGPGTRLTVL.

As concerns this clonotype: Relative to the germline gene, one junction end is altered; a read error may explain this. V usage is TRBV11-3 and J usage is TRBJ2-5; 10 bases line up with TRBD1. CDR3 length: 14 amino acids. CDR1 is SGHNT, CDR2 YENEEA, per germline. The CDR3, as DNA: TGTGTCAGCAGCAAGGACAGGGGGGTTGAGACCCAGTATTTC. The encoded protein is CVSSKDRGVETQYF.

On this clonotype itself: This may come from a read error, since a much larger clone is one base off. This chain joins TRBV28 and TRBJ1-1; D gene uncertain. The CDR3 sequence is 16 residues long. CDR1 is MDHEN, CDR2 SYDVKM, per germline. This CDR3 is CTSRSVALNMGTEAFF. CDR3 nucleotide sequence: TGTACCAGCAGAAGTGTCGCGTTGAACATGGGGACTGAAGCTTTCTTT.

CDR3 bases: TGCAGCGTCGAGGATATGGGCTATGGCTACACCTTC. This encodes CSVEDMGYGYTF. The chain is built from TRBV29-1 and TRBJ1-2, with D unclear. The CDR3 contains 12 residues. Trimming removed 6 bases at V and 4 bases at J, with 12 bases between. Germline lookup yields CDR1 SQVTM and CDR2 ANQGSEA.

The table lists this clonotype with a few counts. The J gene is TRBJ2-7, the V gene TRBV10-2; D is unclear. Trimming took 5 bases from V and 1 from J, leaving 18 bases between them. The CDR3 is 16 amino acids. Germline V gives CDR1 WSHSY, CDR2 SAAADI. CDR3 in amino acids: CASSLLTVGASYEQYF. The CDR3 region has the DNA TGCGCCAGCAGTCTCCTCACAGTGGGCGCGTCCTACGAGCAGTACTTC.